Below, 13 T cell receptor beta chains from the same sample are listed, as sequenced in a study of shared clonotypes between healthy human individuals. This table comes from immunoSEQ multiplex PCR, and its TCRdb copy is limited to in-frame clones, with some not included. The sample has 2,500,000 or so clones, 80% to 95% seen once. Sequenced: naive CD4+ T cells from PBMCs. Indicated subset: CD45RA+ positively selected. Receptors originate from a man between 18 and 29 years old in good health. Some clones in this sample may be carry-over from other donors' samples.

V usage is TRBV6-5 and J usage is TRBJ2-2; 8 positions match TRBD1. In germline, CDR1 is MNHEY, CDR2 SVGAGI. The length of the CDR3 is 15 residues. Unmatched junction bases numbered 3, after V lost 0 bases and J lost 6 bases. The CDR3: CASSYSYRGAGELFF. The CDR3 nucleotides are TGTGCCAGCAGTTACTCGTACAGGGGGGCCGGGGAGCTGTTTTTT.

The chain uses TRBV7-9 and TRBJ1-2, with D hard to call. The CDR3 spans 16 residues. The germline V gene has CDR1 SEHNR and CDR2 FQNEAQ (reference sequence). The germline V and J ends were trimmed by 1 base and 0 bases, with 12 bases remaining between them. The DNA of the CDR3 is TGTGCCAGCAGCTTAGGGCAGACCATATCTAACTATGGCTACACCTTC. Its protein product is CASSLGQTISNYGYTF.

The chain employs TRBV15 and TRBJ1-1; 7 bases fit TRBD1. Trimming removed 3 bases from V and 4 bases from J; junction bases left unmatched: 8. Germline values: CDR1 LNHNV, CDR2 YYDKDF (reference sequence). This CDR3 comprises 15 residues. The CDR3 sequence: CATSRPGTATTEAFF. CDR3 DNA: TGTGCCACCAGCAGGCCTGGGACAGCGACCACTGAAGCTTTCTTT.

In DNA form, the CDR3 reads TGTGCCAGTGTACAACCGAACACCGGGGAGCTGTTTTTT. It yields the protein CASVQPNTGELFF. The chain recombines TRBV6-5 with TRBJ2-2; D is uncertain. The germline V gene encodes CDR1 MNHEY and CDR2 SVGAGI. Trimming removed 9 bases at V and 0 bases at J, with 8 bases between. The length of the CDR3 is 13 residues.

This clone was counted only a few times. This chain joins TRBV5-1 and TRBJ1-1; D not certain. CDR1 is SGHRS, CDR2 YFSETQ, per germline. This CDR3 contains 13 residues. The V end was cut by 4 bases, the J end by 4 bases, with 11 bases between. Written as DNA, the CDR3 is TGCGCCAGCAGCATTGGTTGGGGCACTGAAGCTTTCTTT. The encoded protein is CASSIGWGTEAFF. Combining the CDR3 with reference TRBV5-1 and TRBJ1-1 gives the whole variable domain KAGVTQTPRYLIKTRGQQVTLSCSPISGHRSVSWYQQTPGQGLQFLFEYFSETQRNKGNFPGRFSGRQFSNSRSEMNVSTLELGDSALYLCASSIGWGTEAFFGQGTRLTVV.

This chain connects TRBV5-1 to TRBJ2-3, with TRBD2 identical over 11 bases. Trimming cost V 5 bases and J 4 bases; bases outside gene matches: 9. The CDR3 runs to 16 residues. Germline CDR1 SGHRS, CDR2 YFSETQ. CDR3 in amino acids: CASSPLTSGTSDTQYF. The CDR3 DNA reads TGCGCCAGCAGTCCTTTGACTAGCGGGACCTCAGATACGCAGTATTTT.

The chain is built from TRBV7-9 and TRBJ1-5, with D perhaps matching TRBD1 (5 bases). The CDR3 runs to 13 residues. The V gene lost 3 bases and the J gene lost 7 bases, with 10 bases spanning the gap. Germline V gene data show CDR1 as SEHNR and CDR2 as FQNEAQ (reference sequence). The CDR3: CASSFMGDQPQHF. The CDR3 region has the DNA TGTGCCAGCAGCTTTATGGGGGACCAGCCCCAGCATTTT.

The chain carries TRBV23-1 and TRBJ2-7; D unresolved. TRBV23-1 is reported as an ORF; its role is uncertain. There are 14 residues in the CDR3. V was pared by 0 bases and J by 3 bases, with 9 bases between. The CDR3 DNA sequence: TGCGCCAGCAGTCAATCCCTAGAAGACTACGAGCAGTACTTC. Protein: CASSQSLEDYEQYF.

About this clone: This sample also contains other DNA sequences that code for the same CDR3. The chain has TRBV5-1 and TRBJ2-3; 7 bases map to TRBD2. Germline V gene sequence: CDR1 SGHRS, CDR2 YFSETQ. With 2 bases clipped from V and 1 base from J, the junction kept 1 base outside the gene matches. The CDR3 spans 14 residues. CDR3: CASSFLAGTDTQYF. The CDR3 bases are TGCGCCAGCAGCTTTCTAGCGGGCACAGATACGCAGTATTTT.

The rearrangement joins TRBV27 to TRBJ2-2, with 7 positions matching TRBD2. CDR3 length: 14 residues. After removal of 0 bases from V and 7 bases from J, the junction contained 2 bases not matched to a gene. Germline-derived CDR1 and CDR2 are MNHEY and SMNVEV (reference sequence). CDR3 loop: CASSLSRGDGELFF. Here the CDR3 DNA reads TGTGCCAGCAGTTTATCCCGGGGGGACGGGGAGCTGTTTTTT.

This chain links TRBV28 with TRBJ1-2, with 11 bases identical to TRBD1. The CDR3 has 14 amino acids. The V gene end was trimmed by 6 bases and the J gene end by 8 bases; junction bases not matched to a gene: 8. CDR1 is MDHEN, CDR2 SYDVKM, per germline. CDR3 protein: CASRAPGTGGGYTF. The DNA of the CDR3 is TGTGCCAGCAGGGCACCCGGGACAGGGGGAGGCTACACCTTC.

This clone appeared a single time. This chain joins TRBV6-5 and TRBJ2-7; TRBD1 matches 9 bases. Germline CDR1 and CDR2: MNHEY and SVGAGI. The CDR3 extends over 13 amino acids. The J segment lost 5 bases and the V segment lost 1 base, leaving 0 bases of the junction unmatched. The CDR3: CASSYWTGDEQYF. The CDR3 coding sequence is TGTGCCAGCAGTTACTGGACAGGGGACGAGCAGTACTTC.

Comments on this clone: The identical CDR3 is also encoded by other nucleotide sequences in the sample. CDR3 DNA sequence: TGCGCCAGCCGGTCGACAGGGGGCTCCTACGAGCAGTACTTC. It translates to CASRSTGGSYEQYF. The chain couples TRBV5-1 to TRBJ2-7; TRBD1 agrees at 9 bases. Losses at the gene ends were 7 bases for V and 0 bases for J; bases not matched to a gene: 5. The CDR3 extends over 14 amino acids. Germline CDR1 and CDR2: SGHRS and YFSETQ.